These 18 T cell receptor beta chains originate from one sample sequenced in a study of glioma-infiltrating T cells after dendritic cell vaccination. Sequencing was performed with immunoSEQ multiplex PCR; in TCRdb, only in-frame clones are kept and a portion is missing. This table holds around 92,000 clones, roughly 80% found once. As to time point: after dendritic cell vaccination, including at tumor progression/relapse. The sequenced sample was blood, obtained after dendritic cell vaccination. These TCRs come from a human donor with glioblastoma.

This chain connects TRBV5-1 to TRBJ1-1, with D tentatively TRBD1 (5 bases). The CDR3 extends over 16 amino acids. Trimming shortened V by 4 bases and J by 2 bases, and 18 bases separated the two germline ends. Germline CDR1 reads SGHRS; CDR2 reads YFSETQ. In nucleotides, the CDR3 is TGCGCCAGCAGCAAGGGACGGGGACTTATAAACACTGAAGCTTTCTTT. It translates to CASSKGRGLINTEAFF. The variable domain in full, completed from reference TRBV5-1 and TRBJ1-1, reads KAGVTQTPRYLIKTRGQQVTLSCSPISGHRSVSWYQQTPGQGLQFLFEYFSETQRNKGNFPGRFSGRQFSNSRSEMNVSTLELGDSALYLCASSKGRGLINTEAFFGQGTRLTVV.

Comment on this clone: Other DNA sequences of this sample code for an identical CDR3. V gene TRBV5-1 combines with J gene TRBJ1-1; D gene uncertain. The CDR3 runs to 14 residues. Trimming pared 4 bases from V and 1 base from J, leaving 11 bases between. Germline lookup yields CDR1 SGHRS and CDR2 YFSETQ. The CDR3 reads CASSLDSWNTEAFF. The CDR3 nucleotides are TGCGCCAGCAGCCTGGACTCCTGGAACACTGAAGCTTTCTTT. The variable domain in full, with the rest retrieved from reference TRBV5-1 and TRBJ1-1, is KAGVTQTPRYLIKTRGQQVTLSCSPISGHRSVSWYQQTPGQGLQFLFEYFSETQRNKGNFPGRFSGRQFSNSRSEMNVSTLELGDSALYLCASSLDSWNTEAFFGQGTRLTVV.

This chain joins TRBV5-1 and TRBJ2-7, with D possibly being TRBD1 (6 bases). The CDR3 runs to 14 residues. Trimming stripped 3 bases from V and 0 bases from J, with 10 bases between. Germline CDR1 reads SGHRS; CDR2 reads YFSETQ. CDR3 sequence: CASSWTVPSYEQYF. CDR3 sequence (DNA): TGCGCCAGCAGCTGGACAGTTCCCTCCTACGAGCAGTACTTC.

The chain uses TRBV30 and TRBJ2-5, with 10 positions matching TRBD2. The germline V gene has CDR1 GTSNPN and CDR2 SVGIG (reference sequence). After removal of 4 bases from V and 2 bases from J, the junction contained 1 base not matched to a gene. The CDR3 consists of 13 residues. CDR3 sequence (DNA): TGTGCCTGGATACTAGCGGGACAAGAGACCCAGTACTTC. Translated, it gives CAWILAGQETQYF.

The CDR3 nucleotides read TGTGCCAGCAGCTCAACTAGCGCCGCCTACAATGAGCAGTTCTTC. Protein product: CASSSTSAAYNEQFF. The chain combines TRBV7-3 with TRBJ2-1; 7 bases fit TRBD2. CDR3 size: 15 residues. The V segment lost 4 bases and the J segment 2 bases; nucleotides outside the gene matches: 5. The germline V gene encodes CDR1 SGHTA and CDR2 FQGTGA.

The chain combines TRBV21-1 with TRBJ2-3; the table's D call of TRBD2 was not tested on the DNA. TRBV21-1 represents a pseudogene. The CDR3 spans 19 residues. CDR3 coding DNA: TGTGCCAGCAGCTCAACTGGAAGGGGACTAGCGGGAATCACAGATACGCAGTATTTT. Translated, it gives CASSSTGRGLAGITDTQYF.

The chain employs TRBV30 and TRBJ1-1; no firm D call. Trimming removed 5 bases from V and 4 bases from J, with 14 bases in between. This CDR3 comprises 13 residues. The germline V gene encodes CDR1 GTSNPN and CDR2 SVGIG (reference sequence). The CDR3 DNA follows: TGTGCCTGGGGTACCTTCAGCGGCACTGAAGCTTTCTTT. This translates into CAWGTFSGTEAFF.

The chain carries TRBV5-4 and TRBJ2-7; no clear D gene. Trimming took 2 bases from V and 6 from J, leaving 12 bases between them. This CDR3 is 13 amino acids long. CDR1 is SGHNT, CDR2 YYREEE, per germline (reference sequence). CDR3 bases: TGTGCCAGCAGCTTTCCAGGTCCTGGCGAGCAGTACTTC. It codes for CASSFPGPGEQYF.

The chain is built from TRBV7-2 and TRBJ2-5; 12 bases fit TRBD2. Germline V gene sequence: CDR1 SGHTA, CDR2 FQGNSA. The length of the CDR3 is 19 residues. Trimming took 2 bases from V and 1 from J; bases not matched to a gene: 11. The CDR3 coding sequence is TGTGCCAGCAGCTTAACTCGGACTAGCGGGGTCAAAGCCCAAGAGACCCAGTACTTC. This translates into CASSLTRTSGVKAQETQYF.

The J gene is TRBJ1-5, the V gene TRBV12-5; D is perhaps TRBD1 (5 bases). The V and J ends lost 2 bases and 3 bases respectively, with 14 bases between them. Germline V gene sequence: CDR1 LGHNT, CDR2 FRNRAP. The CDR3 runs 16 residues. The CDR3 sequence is CASGLSGQGTNQPQHF. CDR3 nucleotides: TGTGCTAGTGGTTTGAGTGGGCAGGGCACCAATCAGCCCCAGCATTTT. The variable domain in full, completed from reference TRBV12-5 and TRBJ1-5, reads DARVTQTPRHKVTEMGQEVTMRCQPILGHNTVFWYRQTMMQGLELLAYFRNRAPLDDSGMPKDRFSAEMPDATLATLKIQPSEPRDSAVYFCASGLSGQGTNQPQHFGDGTRLSIL.

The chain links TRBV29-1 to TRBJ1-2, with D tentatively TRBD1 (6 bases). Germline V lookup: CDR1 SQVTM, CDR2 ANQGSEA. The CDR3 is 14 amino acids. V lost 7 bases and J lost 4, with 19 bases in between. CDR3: CSALAGGLGYGYTF. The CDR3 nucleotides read TGCAGCGCCCTAGCGGGGGGCTTGGGCTATGGCTACACCTTC. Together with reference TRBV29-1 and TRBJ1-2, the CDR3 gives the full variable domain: SAVISQKPSRDICQRGTSLTIQCQVDSQVTMMFWYRQQPGQSLTLIATANQGSEATYESGFVIDKFPISRPNLTFSTLTVSNMSPEDSSIYLCSALAGGLGYGYTFGSGTRLTVV.

CDR3 protein: CASSGFGTPQPQHF. Here the CDR3 DNA reads TGTGCCAGTAGTGGGTTCGGGACACCTCAGCCCCAGCATTTT. The chain couples TRBV19 to TRBJ1-5; a weak D match, TRBD1 (6 bases). Germline V gives CDR1 LNHDA, CDR2 SQIVND (reference sequence). The CDR3 covers 14 residues. V shed 5 bases and J shed 6 bases, with 14 bases lying between them.

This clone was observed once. CDR3 in amino acids: CATEYRGDQETQYF. For the CDR3, the DNA is TGTGCCACCGAGTACAGGGGAGACCAAGAGACCCAGTACTTC. The rearrangement uses TRBV28 and TRBJ2-5, with 7 positions matching TRBD1. Unmatched junction bases numbered 8, after V lost 10 bases and J lost 0 bases. The CDR3 contains 14 residues. CDR1 and CDR2 (germline): MDHEN, SYDVKM.

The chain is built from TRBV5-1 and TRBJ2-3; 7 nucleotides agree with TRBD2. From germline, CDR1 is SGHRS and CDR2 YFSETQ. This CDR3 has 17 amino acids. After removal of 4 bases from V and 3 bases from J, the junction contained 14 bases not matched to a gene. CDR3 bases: TGCGCCAGCAGCATGGCGGGCGGGAGTGCGCGGACAGATACGCAGTATTTT. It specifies CASSMAGGSARTDTQYF. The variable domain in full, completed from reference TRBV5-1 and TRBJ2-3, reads KAGVTQTPRYLIKTRGQQVTLSCSPISGHRSVSWYQQTPGQGLQFLFEYFSETQRNKGNFPGRFSGRQFSNSRSEMNVSTLELGDSALYLCASSMAGGSARTDTQYFGPGTRLTVL.

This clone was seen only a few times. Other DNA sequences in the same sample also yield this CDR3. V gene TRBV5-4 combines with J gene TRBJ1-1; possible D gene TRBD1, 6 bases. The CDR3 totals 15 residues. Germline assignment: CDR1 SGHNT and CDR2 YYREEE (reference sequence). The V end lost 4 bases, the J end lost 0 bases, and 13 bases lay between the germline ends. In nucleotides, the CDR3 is TGTGCCAGCAGCCCCCCACAGGGAATGAACACTGAAGCTTTCTTT. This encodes CASSPPQGMNTEAFF. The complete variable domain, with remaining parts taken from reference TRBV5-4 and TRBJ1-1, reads ETGVTQSPTHLIKTRGQQVTLRCSSQSGHNTVSWYQQALGQGPQFIFQYYREEENGRGNFPPRFSGLQFPNYSSELNVNALELDDSALYLCASSPPQGMNTEAFFGQGTRLTVV.

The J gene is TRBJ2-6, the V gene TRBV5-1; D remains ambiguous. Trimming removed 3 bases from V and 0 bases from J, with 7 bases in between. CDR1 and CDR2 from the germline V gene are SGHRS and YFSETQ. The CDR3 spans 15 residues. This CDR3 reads CASSSVVSGANVLTF. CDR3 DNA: TGCGCCAGCAGCTCTGTCGTCTCTGGGGCCAACGTCCTGACTTTC.

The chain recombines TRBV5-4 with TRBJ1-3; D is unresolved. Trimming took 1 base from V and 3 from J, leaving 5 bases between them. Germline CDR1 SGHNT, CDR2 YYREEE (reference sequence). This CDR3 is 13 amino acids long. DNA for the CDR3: TGTGCCAGCAGCTTGCGCGGTGGAAACACCATATATTTT. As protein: CASSLRGGNTIYF.

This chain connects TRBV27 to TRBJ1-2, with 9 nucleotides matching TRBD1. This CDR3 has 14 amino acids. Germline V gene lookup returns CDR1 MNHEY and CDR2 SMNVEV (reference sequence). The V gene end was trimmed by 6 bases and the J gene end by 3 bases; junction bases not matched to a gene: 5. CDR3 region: CASSIRDRDYGYTF. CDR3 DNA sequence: TGTGCCAGCAGCATCCGGGACAGGGACTATGGCTACACCTTC.